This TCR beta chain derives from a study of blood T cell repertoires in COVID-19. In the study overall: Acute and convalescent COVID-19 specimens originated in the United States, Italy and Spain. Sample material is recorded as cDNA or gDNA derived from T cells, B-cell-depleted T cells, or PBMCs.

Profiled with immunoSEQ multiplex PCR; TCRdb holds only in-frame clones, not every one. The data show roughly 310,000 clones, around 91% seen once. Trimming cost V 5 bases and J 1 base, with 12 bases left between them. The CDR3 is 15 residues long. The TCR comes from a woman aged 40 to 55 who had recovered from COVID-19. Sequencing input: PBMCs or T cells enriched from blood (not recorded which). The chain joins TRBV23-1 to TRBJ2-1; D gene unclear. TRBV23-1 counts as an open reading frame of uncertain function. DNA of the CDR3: TGCGCCAGCAGTAAGGAGTGGTCTTCCTACAATGAGCAGTTCTTC. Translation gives CASSKEWSSYNEQFF.